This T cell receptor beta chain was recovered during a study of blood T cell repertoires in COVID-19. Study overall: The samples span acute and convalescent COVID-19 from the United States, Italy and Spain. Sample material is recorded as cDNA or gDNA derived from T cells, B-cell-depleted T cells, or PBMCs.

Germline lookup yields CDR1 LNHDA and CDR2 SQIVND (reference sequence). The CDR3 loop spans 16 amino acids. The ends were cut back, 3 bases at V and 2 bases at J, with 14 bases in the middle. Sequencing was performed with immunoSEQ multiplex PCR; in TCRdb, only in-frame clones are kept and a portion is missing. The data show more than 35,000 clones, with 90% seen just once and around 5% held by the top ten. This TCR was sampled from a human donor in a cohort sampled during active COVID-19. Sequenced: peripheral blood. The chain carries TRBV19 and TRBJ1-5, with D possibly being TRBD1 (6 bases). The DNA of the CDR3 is TGTGCCAGTAGTATGGAAACAGGGCAGCGCAATCAGCCCCAGCATTTT. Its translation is CASSMETGQRNQPQHF.